Shown below are 8 T cell receptor beta chains from a single sample sequenced in a study of CD8 T cells in ankylosing spondylitis. Study-wide results and limits: Blood of patients with ankylosing spondylitis appeared to be characterized by a TCR beta motif of fewer than 10 highly homologous variants.

TCRdb reprocessed the 5' RACE reads via MiXCR and lists one record per CDR3 protein. The sample lists fewer than 500,000 distinct CDR3 sequences, 20% to 30% occurring once. No cognate antigen is known for these TCRs. Sequencing was done on a sample of blood, either unsorted or a sorted T cell fraction (not recorded which). The source of these receptors is a male donor with ankylosing spondylitis.

This clonotype showed up just a few times. V usage is TRBV7-9 and J usage is TRBJ1-1, with 7 bases fitting TRBD1. Trimming cost V 6 bases and J 3 bases; bases outside gene matches: 4. Germline V gives CDR1 SEHNR, CDR2 FQNEAQ (reference sequence). The CDR3 has 13 amino acids. CDR3: CASSGTEYTEAFF. CDR3 nucleotide sequence: TGTGCCAGCAGTGGGACAGAGTACACTGAAGCTTTCTTT.

DNA of the CDR3: TGTGCCAGTAAATTGCGGGAGAGGGGGGCAGATACGCAGTATTTT. Protein product: CASKLRERGADTQYF. The chain links TRBV19 to TRBJ2-3; maybe TRBD2 (7 bases). V gave up 7 bases and J gave up 4 bases, with 18 bases separating them. Germline assignment: CDR1 LNHDA and CDR2 SQIVND (reference sequence). The CDR3 is 15 amino acids.

This clonotype occurred a few times. This chain connects TRBV19 to TRBJ2-2, with 8 positions matching TRBD2. Germline V lookup: CDR1 LNHDA, CDR2 SQIVND (reference sequence). After removal of 5 bases from V and 4 bases from J, the junction contained 6 bases not matched to a gene. This CDR3 is built from 15 residues. The CDR3 loop reads CASSVIAGFTGELFF. The CDR3 DNA follows: TGTGCCAGTAGTGTTATAGCGGGATTCACCGGGGAGCTGTTTTTT.

This clonotype turned up a few times. V usage is TRBV11-2 and J usage is TRBJ2-2, with D unresolved. The germline V gene has CDR1 SGHAT and CDR2 FQNNGV. Trimming took 3 bases from V and 0 from J, leaving 5 bases between them. CDR3 length equals 14 residues. CDR3 DNA sequence: TGTGCCAGCAGCTTCCAGCCGAACACCGGGGAGCTGTTTTTT. Translated: CASSFQPNTGELFF.

This chain uses TRBV6-1 with TRBJ2-1; D unclear. Germline V lookup: CDR1 MNHNS, CDR2 SASEGT. The CDR3 loop spans 13 amino acids. V was shortened by 4 bases and J by 1 base, with 5 bases between the two germline ends. This CDR3 is CASSGRSYNEQFF. The CDR3, as DNA: TGTGCCAGCAGTGGACGGTCCTACAATGAGCAGTTCTTC.

This clonotype was recorded a few times. The gene calls are TRBV27 and TRBJ1-2, with TRBD1 as a possible D gene (5 bases). Germline CDR1 reads MNHEY; CDR2 reads SMNVEV (reference sequence). This CDR3 contains 12 residues. Trimming removed 5 bases from V and 8 bases from J, with 12 bases in between. This chain's CDR3 is CASSTGGTGYTF. Written as DNA, the CDR3 is TGTGCCAGCAGTACGGGAGGGACGGGCTACACCTTC.

This clonotype was seen a few times. The chain employs TRBV15 and TRBJ1-1; 10 nucleotides agree with TRBD1. The CDR3 length is 15 residues. Germline trimming cut 5 bases from V and 9 bases from J; bases unmatched to any gene: 12. The V gene's germline CDR1 is LNHNV and CDR2 YYDKDF (reference sequence). CDR3 bases: TGTGCCACCAGCGGACCGGGACAGGGGACGGATCAAGCTTTCTTT. Its protein is CATSGPGQGTDQAFF.

This clonotype was counted between two and nine times. The chain has TRBV29-1 and TRBJ2-3; 7 bases line up with TRBD2. CDR3 length equals 14 residues. Germline CDR1 and CDR2: SQVTM and ANQGSEA. V was clipped by 6 bases and J by 2 bases; unmatched bases: 8. The chain's CDR3 is CSVGGGVATDTQYF. CDR3 coding DNA: TGCAGCGTGGGGGGAGGGGTGGCCACAGATACGCAGTATTTT.